This is a list of T cell receptor beta chains from one sample in a study of control samples from healthy donors and cancer patients. TCRdb's table, derived via immunoSEQ multiplex PCR, lists solely in-frame clones and lacks some. The repertoire includes about 43,000 clones, roughly 94% of them detected once, and more than 20% sits in the top ten. The sequenced material came from blood. Receptors originate from a man in his sixties in good health. Both conserved end residues are part of each CDR3. The order of the fields is V gene, D gene, clone size, J gene, CDR3 DNA, CDR3 protein. A D gene is named only where the DNA matches it firmly. Clone size is shown for a subset of rows, as once, few, many or a class of expanded clone.

>TRBV28|TRBD1|.|TRBJ1-2
TGTGCCAGCAGCCTGACAGGGGGAAATGGCTACACCTTC
CASSLTGGNGYTF
>TRBV5-4|.|.|TRBJ2-2
TGTGCCAGCAGCTCTATCACCGGGGAGCTGTTTTTT
CASSSITGELFF
>TRBV11-2|TRBD2|.|TRBJ2-1
TGTGCCAGCAGCTTAGATCCGATAGCGGGAACCTTCCTCAATGAGCAGTTCTTC
CASSLDPIAGTFLNEQFF
>TRBV19|.|.|TRBJ2-3
TGTGCCAGTAGTATAAGGAAACCGGGACAGCGGGCAGATACGCAGTATTTT
CASSIRKPGQRADTQYF
>TRBV4-2|.|.|TRBJ2-7
TGTGCCAGCAGCCCGACGGCGGACCGCTCCTACGAGCAGTACTTC
CASSPTADRSYEQYF
>TRBV5-4|.|.|TRBJ2-1
TGTGCCAGCAGCTCCGGGGGGCAATCCTACAATGAGCAGTTCTTC
CASSSGGQSYNEQFF
>TRBV6-1|.|.|TRBJ1-5
TGTGCCAGCAGTGAAGGACAGGACTATCAGCCCCAGCATTTT
CASSEGQDYQPQHF
>TRBV5-6|TRBD2|large|TRBJ2-5
TGTGCCAGCAGCTGGGGGCTAGCGGGTCGGCAAGAGACCCAGTACTTC
CASSWGLAGRQETQYF
>TRBV19|.|once|TRBJ1-3
TGTGCCAGTAGTAAGACAGTGAGGGGAAACACCATATATTTT
CASSKTVRGNTIYF
>TRBV5-1|.|.|TRBJ1-6
TGCGCCAGCGGGTCATCCAGGGGTCATTCACCCCTCCACTTT
CASGSSRGHSPLHF
>TRBV4-2|TRBD2|.|TRBJ2-3
TGTGCCACCGCGACTAGCGGGAGGCCCACAGATACGCAGTATTTT
CATATSGRPTDTQYF
>TRBV6-5|TRBD2|.|TRBJ2-7
TGTGCCGGGTGGACTAGCGGGAGTTACGAGCAGTACTTC
CAGWTSGSYEQYF
>TRBV15|.|.|TRBJ2-1
TGTGCCACGAGCCTTATACAAACAAACAATGAGCAGTTCTTC
CATSLIQTNNEQFF
>TRBV7-9|.|.|TRBJ2-5
TGTGCCAGCAGCTTTTTAGAGACCCAGTACTTC
CASSFLETQYF
>TRBV2|.|.|TRBJ1-2
TGTGCCAGCAGTGAAGGACAGCTAGTCGGCTATGGCTACACCTTC
CASSEGQLVGYGYTF
>TRBV6-2/TRBV6-3|.|.|TRBJ1-4
TGTGCCAGCAGCACTACGGCAGCAACTAATGAAAAACTGTTTTTT
CASSTTAATNEKLFF
>TRBV27|TRBD1|.|TRBJ1-1
TGTGCCAGCAGTTCCACCAAAGGACAGGATAATATAGGAGCTTTCTTT
CASSSTKGQDNIGAFF
>TRBV4-1|.|.|TRBJ1-6
TGCGCCAGCAGCCAAGATTTCGGGGATTCCTATAATTCACCCCTCCACTTT
CASSQDFGDSYNSPLHF
>TRBV27|.|.|TRBJ2-3
TGTGCCAGCAGTTCAGGGGTGGCAGAAACGCAGTATTTT
CASSSGVAETQYF
>TRBV19|.|.|TRBJ1-1
TGTGCCAGTAGTATAGATTGGGAAGAGGAAGCTTTCTTT
CASSIDWEEEAFF
>TRBV24-1|TRBD2|once|TRBJ2-2
TGTGCCACCAGTGATTTGAGCCTAGCGGGAGGGGTCGGGGAGCTGTTTTTT
CATSDLSLAGGVGELFF
>TRBV7-9|.|.|TRBJ2-3
TGTGCCAGCGGGAGCGGGCAGGCTAGCACAGATACGCAGTATTTT
CASGSGQASTDTQYF
>TRBV6-1|.|.|TRBJ1-6
TGTGCCAGCAGTGAAGTAGCCAGGCATTATTCACCCCTCCACTTT
CASSEVARHYSPLHF
>TRBV7-8|.|.|TRBJ2-3
TGTGCCAGCAGCTTGGGGGTCCGGGCAGATACGCAGTATTTT
CASSLGVRADTQYF
>TRBV18|TRBD2|.|TRBJ2-7
TGTGCCAGCTCACCAAAGGGAGGGGCGGGAGCCACCTCCTACGAGCAGTACTTC
CASSPKGGAGATSYEQYF
>TRBV6-4|.|.|TRBJ1-1
TGTGCCAGCAGAAACTACGACCGGGACACTGAAGCTTTCTTT
CASRNYDRDTEAFF
>TRBV12-3/TRBV12-4|.|.|TRBJ1-2
TGTGCCAGCAGTTCGGAGGGTGACTATGGCTACACCTTC
CASSSEGDYGYTF